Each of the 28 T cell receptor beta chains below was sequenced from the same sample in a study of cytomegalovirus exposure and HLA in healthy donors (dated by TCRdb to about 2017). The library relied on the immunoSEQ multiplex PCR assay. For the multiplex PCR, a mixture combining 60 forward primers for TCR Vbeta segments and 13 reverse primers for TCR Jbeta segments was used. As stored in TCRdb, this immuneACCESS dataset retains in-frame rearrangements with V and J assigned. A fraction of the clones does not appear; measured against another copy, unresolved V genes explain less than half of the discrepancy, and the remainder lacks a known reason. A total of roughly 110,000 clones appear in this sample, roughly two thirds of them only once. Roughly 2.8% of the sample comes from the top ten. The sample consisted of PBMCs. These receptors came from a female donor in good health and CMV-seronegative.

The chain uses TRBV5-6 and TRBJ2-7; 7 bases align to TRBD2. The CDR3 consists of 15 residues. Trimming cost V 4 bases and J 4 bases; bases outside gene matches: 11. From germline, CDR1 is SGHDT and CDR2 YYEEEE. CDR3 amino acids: CASSPSTSHLYEQYF. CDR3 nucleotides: TGTGCCAGCAGCCCTTCGACTAGCCACCTTTACGAGCAGTACTTC.

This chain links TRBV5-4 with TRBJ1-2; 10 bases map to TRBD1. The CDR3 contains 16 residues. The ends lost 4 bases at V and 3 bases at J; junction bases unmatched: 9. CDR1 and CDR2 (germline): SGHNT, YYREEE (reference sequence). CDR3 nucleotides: TGTGCCAGCAGCCCCGGACAGGGGGGGAGGGACTATGGCTACACCTTC. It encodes CASSPGQGGRDYGYTF.

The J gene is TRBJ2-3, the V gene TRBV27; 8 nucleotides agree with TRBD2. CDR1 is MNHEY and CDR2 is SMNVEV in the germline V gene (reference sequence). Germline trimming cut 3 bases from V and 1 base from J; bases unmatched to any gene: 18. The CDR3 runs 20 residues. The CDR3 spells CASSFIGSGTFPRGTDTQYF. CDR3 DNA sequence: TGTGCCAGCAGTTTTATCGGTAGCGGGACTTTCCCCCGAGGCACAGATACGCAGTATTTT.

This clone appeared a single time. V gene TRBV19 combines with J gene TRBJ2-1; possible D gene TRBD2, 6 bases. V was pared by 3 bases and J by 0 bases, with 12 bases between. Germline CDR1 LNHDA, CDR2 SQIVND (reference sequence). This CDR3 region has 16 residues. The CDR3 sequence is CASSMGLRSSYNEQFF. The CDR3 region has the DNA TGTGCCAGTAGTATGGGACTCCGGAGCTCCTACAATGAGCAGTTCTTC.

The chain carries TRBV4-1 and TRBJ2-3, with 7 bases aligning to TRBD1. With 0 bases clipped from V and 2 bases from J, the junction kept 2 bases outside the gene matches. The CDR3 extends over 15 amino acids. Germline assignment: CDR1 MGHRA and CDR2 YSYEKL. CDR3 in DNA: TGCGCCAGCAGCCAAGAGACAGGGTACACAGATACGCAGTATTTT. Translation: CASSQETGYTDTQYF.

The CDR3 DNA reads TGTGCCAGCCTAGCGGCCTACAATGAGCAGTTCTTC. Translating gives CASLAAYNEQFF. The V and J genes are TRBV6-6 and TRBJ2-1, with TRBD2 matching 7 bases. This CDR3 is 12 amino acids long. V lost 8 bases and J lost 2; bases outside the gene matches: 0. Germline V gene data show CDR1 as MNHNY and CDR2 as SVGAGI (reference sequence).

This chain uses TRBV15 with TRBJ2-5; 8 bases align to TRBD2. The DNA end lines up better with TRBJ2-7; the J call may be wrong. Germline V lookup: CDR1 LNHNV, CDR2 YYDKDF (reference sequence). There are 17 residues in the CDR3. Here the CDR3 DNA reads TGTGCCACCAGCAGAGATCCAACAAGAAGCGGGAGATTCGAGCAGTACTTC. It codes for CATSRDPTRSGRFEQYF.

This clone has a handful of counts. The CDR3 here is CASSPDTSYEQYF. CDR3 coding DNA: TGTGCCAGCAGCCCAGACACGTCCTACGAGCAGTACTTC. The chain has TRBV7-6 and TRBJ2-7, with unresolved D. This CDR3 is 13 amino acids long. Germline V gene lookup returns CDR1 SGHVS and CDR2 FNYEAQ. Trimming shortened V by 5 bases and J by 1 base, and 9 bases separated the two germline ends.

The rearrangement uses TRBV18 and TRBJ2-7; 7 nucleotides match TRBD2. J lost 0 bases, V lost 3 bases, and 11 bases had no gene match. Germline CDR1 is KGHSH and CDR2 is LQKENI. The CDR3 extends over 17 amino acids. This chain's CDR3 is CASSPVIAGMSSYEQYF. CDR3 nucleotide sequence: TGTGCCAGCTCACCGGTAATAGCGGGCATGAGCTCCTACGAGCAGTACTTC.

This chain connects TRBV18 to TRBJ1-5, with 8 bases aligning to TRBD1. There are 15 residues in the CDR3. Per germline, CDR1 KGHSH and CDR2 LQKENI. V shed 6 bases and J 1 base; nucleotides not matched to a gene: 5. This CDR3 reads CASSPGQGSNQPQHF. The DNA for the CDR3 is TGTGCCAGCTCCCCCGGACAGGGAAGCAATCAGCCCCAGCATTTT.

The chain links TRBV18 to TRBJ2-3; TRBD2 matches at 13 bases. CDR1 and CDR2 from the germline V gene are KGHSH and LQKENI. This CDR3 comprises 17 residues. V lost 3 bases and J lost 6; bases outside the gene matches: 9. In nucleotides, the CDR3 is TGTGCCAGCTCACCCCAACTAGCGGGAGGGCCGGCGGATACGCAGTATTTT. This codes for CASSPQLAGGPADTQYF. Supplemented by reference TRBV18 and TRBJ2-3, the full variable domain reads NAGVMQNPRHLVRRRGQEARLRCSPMKGHSHVYWYRQLPEEGLKFMVYLQKENIIDESGMPKERFSAEFPKEGPSILRIQQVVRGDSAAYFCASSPQLAGGPADTQYFGPGTRLTVL.

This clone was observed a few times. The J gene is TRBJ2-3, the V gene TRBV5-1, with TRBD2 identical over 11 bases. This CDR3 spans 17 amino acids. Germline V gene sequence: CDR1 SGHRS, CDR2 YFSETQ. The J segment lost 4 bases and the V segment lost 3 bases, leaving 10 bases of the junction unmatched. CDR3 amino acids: CASSSGLAALQADTQYF. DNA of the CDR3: TGCGCCAGCAGCTCGGGACTAGCGGCGCTTCAAGCAGATACGCAGTATTTT.

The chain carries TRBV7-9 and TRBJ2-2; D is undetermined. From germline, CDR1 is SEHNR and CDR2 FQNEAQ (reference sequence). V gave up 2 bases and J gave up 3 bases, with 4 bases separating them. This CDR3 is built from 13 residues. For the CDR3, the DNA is TGTGCCAGCAGCTTACTCTACACCGGGGAGCTGTTTTTT. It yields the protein CASSLLYTGELFF.

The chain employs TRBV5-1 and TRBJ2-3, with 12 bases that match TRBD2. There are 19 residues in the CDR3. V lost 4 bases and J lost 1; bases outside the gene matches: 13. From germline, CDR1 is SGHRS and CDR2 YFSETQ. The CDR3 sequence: CASSLGLAGGRIGTDTQYF. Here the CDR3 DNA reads TGCGCCAGCAGCCTGGGGCTAGCGGGAGGGCGGATAGGCACAGATACGCAGTATTTT.

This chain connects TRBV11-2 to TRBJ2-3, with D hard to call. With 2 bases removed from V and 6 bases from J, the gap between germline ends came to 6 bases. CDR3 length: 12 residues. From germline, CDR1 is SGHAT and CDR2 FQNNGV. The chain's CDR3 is CASSLYWDTQYF. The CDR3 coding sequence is TGTGCCAGCAGCTTATACTGGGATACGCAGTATTTT.

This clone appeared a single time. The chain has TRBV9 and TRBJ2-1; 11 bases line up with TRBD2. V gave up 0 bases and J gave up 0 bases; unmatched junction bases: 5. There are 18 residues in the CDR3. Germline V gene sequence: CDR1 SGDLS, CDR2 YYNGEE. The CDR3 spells CASSVGGTSGSSYNEQFF. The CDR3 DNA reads TGTGCCAGCAGCGTAGGGGGGACTAGCGGTAGCTCCTACAATGAGCAGTTCTTC.

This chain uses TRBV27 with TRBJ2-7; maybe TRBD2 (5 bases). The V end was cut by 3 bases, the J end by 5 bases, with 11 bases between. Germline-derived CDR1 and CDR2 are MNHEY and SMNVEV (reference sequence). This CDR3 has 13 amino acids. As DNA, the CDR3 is TGTGCCAGCAGTTTGGTAGCGACCCACGAGCAGTACTTC. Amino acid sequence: CASSLVATHEQYF.

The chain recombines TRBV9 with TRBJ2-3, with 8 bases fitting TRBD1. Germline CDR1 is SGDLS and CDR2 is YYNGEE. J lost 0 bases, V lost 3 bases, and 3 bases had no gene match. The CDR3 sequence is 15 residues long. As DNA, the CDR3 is TGTGCCAGCAGCGCGGGGGACAGGAGCACAGATACGCAGTATTTT. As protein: CASSAGDRSTDTQYF.

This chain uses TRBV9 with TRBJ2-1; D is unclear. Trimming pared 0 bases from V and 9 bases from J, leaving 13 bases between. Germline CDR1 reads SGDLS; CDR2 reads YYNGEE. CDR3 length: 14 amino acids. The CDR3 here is CASSVVIGESEQFF. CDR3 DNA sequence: TGTGCCAGCAGCGTAGTTATAGGAGAATCTGAGCAGTTCTTC.

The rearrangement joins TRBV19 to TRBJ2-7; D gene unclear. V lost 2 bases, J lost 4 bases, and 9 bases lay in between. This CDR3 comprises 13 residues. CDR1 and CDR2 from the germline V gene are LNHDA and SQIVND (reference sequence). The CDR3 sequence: CASSIPGNYEQYF. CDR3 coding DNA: TGTGCCAGTAGTATACCAGGCAATTACGAGCAGTACTTC.

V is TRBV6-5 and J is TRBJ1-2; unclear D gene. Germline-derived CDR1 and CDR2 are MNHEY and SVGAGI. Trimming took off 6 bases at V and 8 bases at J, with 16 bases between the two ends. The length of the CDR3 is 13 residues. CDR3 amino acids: CASREGLRRGYTF. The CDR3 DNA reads TGTGCCAGCAGGGAGGGTCTGAGAAGAGGCTACACCTTC.

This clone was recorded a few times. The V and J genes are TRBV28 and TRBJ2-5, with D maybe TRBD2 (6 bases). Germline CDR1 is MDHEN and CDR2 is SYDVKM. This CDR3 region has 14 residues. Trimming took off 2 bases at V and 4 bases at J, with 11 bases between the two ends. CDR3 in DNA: TGTGCCAGCAGTTTAGGGTCGGGAGTAGAGACCCAGTACTTC. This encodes CASSLGSGVETQYF.

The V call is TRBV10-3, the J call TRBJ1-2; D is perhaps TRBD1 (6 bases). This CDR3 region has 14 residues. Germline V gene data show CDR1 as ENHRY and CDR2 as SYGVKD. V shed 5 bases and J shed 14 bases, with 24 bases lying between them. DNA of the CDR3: TGTGCCATCAGTCCGACAGGCGATAACTATGGGTGGACCTTC. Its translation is CAISPTGDNYGWTF.

For the CDR3, the DNA is TGTGCCATCAGTATCGACAGGGGTGATCAGCCCCAGCATTTT. The encoded protein is CAISIDRGDQPQHF. The chain combines TRBV10-3 with TRBJ1-5, with 8 bases fitting TRBD1. After removal of 5 bases from V and 5 bases from J, the junction contained 5 bases not matched to a gene. CDR3 length: 14 residues. Germline CDR1 is ENHRY and CDR2 is SYGVKD.

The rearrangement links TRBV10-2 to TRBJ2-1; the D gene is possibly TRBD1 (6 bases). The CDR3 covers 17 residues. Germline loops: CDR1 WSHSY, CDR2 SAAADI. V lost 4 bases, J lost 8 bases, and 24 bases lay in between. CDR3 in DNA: TGCGCCAGCAGTGCGACAGGCCAAGGGCGGTTTCTCGATGAGCAGTTCTTC. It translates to CASSATGQGRFLDEQFF.

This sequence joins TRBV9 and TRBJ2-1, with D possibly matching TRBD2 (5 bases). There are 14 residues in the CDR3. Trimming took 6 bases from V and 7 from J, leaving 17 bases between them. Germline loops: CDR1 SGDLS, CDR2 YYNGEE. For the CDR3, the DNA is TGTGCCAGCACCGCGGGTCCGGCCGCAAATGAGCAGTTCTTC. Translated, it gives CASTAGPAANEQFF.

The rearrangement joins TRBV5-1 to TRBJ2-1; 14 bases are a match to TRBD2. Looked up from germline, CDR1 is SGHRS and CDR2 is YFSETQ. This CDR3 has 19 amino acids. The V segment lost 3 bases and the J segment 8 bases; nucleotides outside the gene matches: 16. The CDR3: CASSYLGLAGAVRFDEQFF. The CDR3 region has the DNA TGCGCCAGCAGCTACTTGGGACTAGCGGGAGCGGTACGATTCGATGAGCAGTTCTTC. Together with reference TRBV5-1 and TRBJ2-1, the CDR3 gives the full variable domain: KAGVTQTPRYLIKTRGQQVTLSCSPISGHRSVSWYQQTPGQGLQFLFEYFSETQRNKGNFPGRFSGRQFSNSRSEMNVSTLELGDSALYLCASSYLGLAGAVRFDEQFFGPGTRLTVL.

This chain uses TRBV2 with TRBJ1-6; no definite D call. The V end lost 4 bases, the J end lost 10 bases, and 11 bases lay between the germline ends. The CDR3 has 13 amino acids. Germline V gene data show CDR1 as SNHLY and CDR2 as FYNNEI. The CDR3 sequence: CASSVSGSSPLHF. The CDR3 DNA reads TGTGCCAGCAGTGTATCAGGCTCCTCACCCCTCCACTTT.